This T cell receptor (beta chain) was recorded in a study of regulatory T cells in long-lasting Graves disease. The time point: persistent/refractory GD, antithyroid drugs over 5 years with positive TRAb. There was RNA extracted from PBMCs, and the TCR library was made from it. V shed 0 bases and J 3 bases; nucleotides not matched to a gene: 5. CDR1 is SGHRS, CDR2 YFSETQ, per germline. The CDR3 runs to 15 residues. Arm-PCR of CDR3 regions and iRepertoire HTBI primers were the basis on which TCR beta libraries were built. Each CDR3 protein is one row after TCRdb ran MiXCR on the multiplex PCR reads. Of over 450,000 distinct CDR3 sequences in the sample, roughly 21% were seen once.

This TCR derives from a female donor with Graves disease. J is TRBJ1-1 and V is TRBV5-1; 7 bases line up with TRBD1. The sample consisted of peripheral blood mononuclear cells (PBMCs), taken when the disease was refractory, from a patient treated with antithyroid drugs. The CDR3 DNA reads as TGCGCCAGCAGCTTGGGTACAGGGGTAGACACTGAAGCTTTCTTT. It codes for CASSLGTGVDTEAFF.